The present T cell receptor beta chain was sequenced within a study of OX40 agonist ivuxolimab in advanced cancers. Study-level information: The treatment was a fully human IgG2 OX40 agonist, ivuxolimab.

Germline values: CDR1 MNHEY, CDR2 SMNVEV (reference sequence). This CDR3 is 12 amino acids long. V dropped 10 bases and J dropped 3 bases, with 10 bases sitting between them. Some clones are missing from TCRdb's copy, which holds only in-frame ones; the method was immunoSEQ multiplex PCR. The table lists some 74,000 clones, 91% of them singletons, with more than 5.5% in the top ten. Findings and limits, study-wide: Mean expanded clone counts were higher in CD8+ than CD4+ T cells.

In regard to this clone: Its antigen is unknown.

The sequence was obtained from an adult with an advanced solid tumor such as melanoma, head and neck, liver or kidney cancer. The sample here was CD4+ or CD8+ T cells sorted from blood, taken in a trial of the OX40 agonist ivuxolimab. The chain uses TRBV27 and TRBJ2-1; TRBD2 might be the D (5 bases). CDR3 in DNA: TGTGCCACCGCCCGGGACTACAATGAGCAGTTCTTC. As protein: CATARDYNEQFF.